One sample yielded the 27 T cell receptor beta chains listed below, sequenced in a study of shared clonotypes between healthy human individuals. The assay was immunoSEQ multiplex PCR, and TCRdb's table has in-frame clones only and misses some. The sample has some 630,000 clones, about two thirds seen once. Sequenced input: memory CD4+ T cells sorted from blood. Subset denoted: CD45RA-negative fraction. These TCRs come from a woman aged 25 to 39 in good health.

This clone appeared a few times. V gene TRBV13 combines with J gene TRBJ2-2; TRBD2 aligns across 13 bases. Germline assignment: CDR1 PRHDT and CDR2 FYEKMQ (reference sequence). V lost 3 bases to trimming and J lost 7 bases; unmatched junction nucleotides: 8. The CDR3 runs to 17 residues. This CDR3 is CASSFRGGLAGIGELFF. CDR3 sequence (DNA): TGTGCCAGCAGCTTCCGCGGGGGACTAGCGGGAATCGGGGAGCTGTTTTTT. The complete variable domain, with remaining parts taken from reference TRBV13 and TRBJ2-2, reads AAGVIQSPRHLIKEKRETATLKCYPIPRHDTVYWYQQGPGQDPQFLISFYEKMQSDKGSIPDRFSAQQFSDYHSELNMSSLELGDSALYFCASSFRGGLAGIGELFFGEGSRLTVL.

The V call is TRBV7-9, the J call TRBJ2-5, with 13 bases identical to TRBD2. The CDR3 covers 16 residues. Germline CDR1 reads SEHNR; CDR2 reads FQNEAQ (reference sequence). The junction had 5 bases not matched to a gene; V was cut back by 5 bases and J by 2 bases. The CDR3 region has the DNA TGTGCCAGCAGCACCGGGACTAGCGGGGTACAAGAGACCCAGTACTTC. Encoded protein: CASSTGTSGVQETQYF.

The V gene is TRBV7-2, the J gene TRBJ1-4, with D hard to call. CDR3 size: 14 residues. Germline lookup yields CDR1 SGHTA and CDR2 FQGNSA. The V gene lost 3 bases and the J gene lost 7 bases, with 12 bases spanning the gap. The CDR3 here is CASSFIRGGEKLFF. Here the CDR3 DNA reads TGTGCCAGCAGCTTTATTCGAGGTGGTGAAAAACTGTTTTTT. The full variable domain, its missing parts supplied by reference TRBV7-2 and TRBJ1-4, is GAGVSQSPSNKVTEKGKDVELRCDPISGHTALYWYRQSLGQGLEFLIYFQGNSAPDKSGLPSDRFSAERTGGSVSTLTIQRTQQEDSAVYLCASSFIRGGEKLFFGSGTQLSVL.

V is TRBV28 and J is TRBJ2-7; 7 positions match TRBD1. Per germline, CDR1 MDHEN and CDR2 SYDVKM. CDR3 length: 15 residues. J lost 6 bases, V lost 5 bases, and 13 bases had no gene match. CDR3 DNA: TGTGCCAGCAGTCCAACAGGGGTCCAACTACGCGAGCAGTACTTC. It yields the protein CASSPTGVQLREQYF.

This clone was observed a few times. This chain connects TRBV11-2 to TRBJ2-5; either TRBD1 or TRBD2 may fit D (6 bases each). The CDR3 loop spans 16 amino acids. Germline V lookup: CDR1 SGHAT, CDR2 FQNNGV. Between the trimmed V and J ends, which lost 0 bases and 11 bases, there was a span of 22 bases. CDR3 nucleotides: TGTGCCAGCAGCTTAGATGTTGGTAGGGGGGACGAGGAGCAGTACTTC. Its protein product is CASSLDVGRGDEEQYF.

The chain combines TRBV28 with TRBJ1-6; D not resolved. The CDR3 has 15 amino acids. V was clipped by 8 bases and J by 0 bases, with 11 bases between them. The V gene's germline CDR1 is MDHEN and CDR2 SYDVKM. In DNA form, the CDR3 reads TGTGCCAGCCGCGGGGAAAACTCCTATAATTCACCCCTCCACTTT. It translates to CASRGENSYNSPLHF.

V usage is TRBV9 and J usage is TRBJ2-7; tentative D call: TRBD1 (6 bases). This CDR3 is built from 14 residues. CDR1 SGDLS and CDR2 YYNGEE come from the germline V gene. V lost 4 bases, J lost 0 bases, and 11 bases lay in between. CDR3: CASSPGQSSYEQYF. CDR3 sequence (DNA): TGTGCCAGCAGCCCGGGACAAAGCTCCTACGAGCAGTACTTC.

This clone showed up many times. Other DNA sequences in this specimen translate into the identical CDR3. The CDR3 protein is CASSPGTAGNTIYF. In DNA form, the CDR3 reads TGCGCCAGCAGCCCCGGGACAGCTGGAAACACCATATATTTT. The V gene is TRBV5-1, the J gene TRBJ1-3, with 7 bases aligning to TRBD1. J was trimmed by 2 bases and V by 4 bases; bases with no gene match: 3. Germline V gene lookup returns CDR1 SGHRS and CDR2 YFSETQ. The CDR3 extends over 14 amino acids.

Details on this clone: This specimen includes other DNA sequences encoding the same CDR3. V gene TRBV28 combines with J gene TRBJ1-5; 7 positions match TRBD1. Germline V gene data show CDR1 as MDHEN and CDR2 as SYDVKM. The CDR3 has 12 amino acids. The J segment lost 4 bases and the V segment lost 10 bases, leaving 4 bases of the junction unmatched. CDR3 residues: CATRTGNQPQHF. In nucleotides, the CDR3 is TGTGCCACCAGGACAGGAAATCAGCCCCAGCATTTT.

The rearrangement joins TRBV7-2 to TRBJ2-7; TRBD1 or TRBD2 may be the D gene (6 bases each). The CDR3 covers 15 residues. From germline, CDR1 is SGHTA and CDR2 FQGNSA. V lost 3 bases, J lost 3 bases, and 15 bases lay in between. CDR3 in amino acids: CASSFGPGGGYEQYF. DNA of the CDR3: TGTGCCAGCAGCTTCGGTCCAGGAGGGGGCTACGAGCAGTACTTC.

V and J are TRBV27 and TRBJ2-3, with 12 bases lining up with TRBD2. Trimming removed 0 bases from V and 6 bases from J; junction bases left unmatched: 10. The CDR3 runs to 18 residues. The germline CDR1 and CDR2 sequences are MNHEY and SMNVEV (reference sequence). The CDR3 reads CASSLSSELAGGLDTQYF. The CDR3 DNA sequence: TGTGCCAGCAGTTTATCTTCGGAACTAGCGGGGGGACTGGATACGCAGTATTTT.

V and J are TRBV18 and TRBJ2-1; perhaps TRBD2 as D (5 bases). With 6 bases removed from V and 6 bases from J, the gap between germline ends came to 21 bases. The CDR3 loop spans 16 amino acids. CDR1 and CDR2 from the germline V gene are KGHSH and LQKENI. CDR3 nucleotides: TGTGCCAGCTCCCTTCTAGTAAGCGGAGGCCCCAATGAGCAGTTCTTC. Translating it yields CASSLLVSGGPNEQFF.

The V call is TRBV28, the J call TRBJ1-2; D is ambiguous. The CDR3 is 14 residues long. Trimming removed 3 bases at V and 6 bases at J, with 14 bases between. The V gene's germline CDR1 is MDHEN and CDR2 SYDVKM. CDR3 nucleotides: TGTGCCAGCAGTTTGGCAGCCCCCACTGATGGCTACACCTTC. It translates to CASSLAAPTDGYTF.

Ten or more counts support this clone. V gene TRBV27 combines with J gene TRBJ2-3; 7 nucleotides line up with TRBD2. There are 17 residues in the CDR3. The germline CDR1 and CDR2 sequences are MNHEY and SMNVEV (reference sequence). Germline trimming cut 3 bases from V and 5 bases from J; bases unmatched to any gene: 14. The CDR3 protein is CASSFESGAGARDTQYF. In nucleotides, the CDR3 is TGTGCCAGCAGTTTTGAGTCAGGTGCGGGAGCCAGAGATACGCAGTATTTT.

V gene TRBV19 combines with J gene TRBJ2-3; possibly TRBD2 for D (5 bases). V was clipped by 10 bases and J by 2 bases, with 19 bases between them. The CDR3 is 15 amino acids. Germline assignment: CDR1 LNHDA and CDR2 SQIVND (reference sequence). CDR3 sequence (DNA): TGTGCCACCGCGGGCGAATCTATTATCACAGATACGCAGTATTTT. It codes for CATAGESIITDTQYF.

In this sample, this clone turned up once. The rearrangement uses TRBV9 and TRBJ1-2; weak D call: TRBD1 (5 bases). This CDR3 spans 13 amino acids. CDR1 and CDR2 (germline): SGDLS, YYNGEE. V was pared by 4 bases and J by 9 bases, with 16 bases between. The chain's CDR3 is CASSPLGEGSYTF. CDR3 DNA sequence: TGTGCCAGCAGCCCCCTCGGGGAGGGGAGCTACACCTTC.

This chain joins TRBV10-3 and TRBJ2-5; no firm D call. Trimming pared 3 bases from V and 2 bases from J, leaving 4 bases between. The CDR3 has 12 amino acids. CDR1 is ENHRY and CDR2 is SYGVKD in the germline V gene. Here the CDR3 reads CAISDRQETQYF. In DNA form, the CDR3 reads TGTGCCATCAGTGATAGACAAGAGACCCAGTACTTC.

V gene TRBV6-5 combines with J gene TRBJ2-7; 10 nucleotides match TRBD1. This CDR3 comprises 15 residues. V was pared by 6 bases and J by 1 base, with 6 bases of the junction left unmatched. Germline V lookup: CDR1 MNHEY, CDR2 SVGAGI. The CDR3 region is CASRTDRGLSYEQYF. DNA for the CDR3: TGTGCCAGCAGGACCGACAGGGGGCTATCCTACGAGCAGTACTTC.

The chain employs TRBV4-1 and TRBJ2-1, with D possibly being TRBD2 (5 bases). This CDR3 has 16 residues. Germline loops: CDR1 MGHRA, CDR2 YSYEKL. V lost 1 base and J lost 3, with 13 bases in between. CDR3 in DNA: TGCGCCAGCAGCCAAGTAGAACTAGTACACTACAATGAGCAGTTCTTC. It codes for CASSQVELVHYNEQFF.

This sequence joins TRBV5-1 and TRBJ2-7; the D gene could be TRBD1 or TRBD2 (6 bases each). The CDR3 is 19 residues long. Germline V gene lookup returns CDR1 SGHRS and CDR2 YFSETQ. The germline V and J ends were trimmed by 4 bases and 0 bases, with 26 bases remaining between them. CDR3 region: CASSLRGRGGRATSYEQYF. In DNA, the CDR3 is TGCGCCAGCAGCCTCAGGGGTAGGGGAGGTAGGGCCACCTCCTACGAGCAGTACTTC. The complete variable domain, with remaining parts taken from reference TRBV5-1 and TRBJ2-7, reads KAGVTQTPRYLIKTRGQQVTLSCSPISGHRSVSWYQQTPGQGLQFLFEYFSETQRNKGNFPGRFSGRQFSNSRSEMNVSTLELGDSALYLCASSLRGRGGRATSYEQYFGPGTRLTVT.

CDR3 DNA sequence: TGTGCCAGCAGCCCAGAGGAGGGGGCGCTTTTTGGCTACACCTTC. Its protein is CASSPEEGALFGYTF. The chain is built from TRBV9 and TRBJ1-2, with 7 nucleotides matching TRBD1. The germline CDR1 and CDR2 sequences are SGDLS and YYNGEE. The CDR3 is made up of 15 amino acids. With V trimmed by 4 bases and J by 7 bases, 13 bases remained unmatched.

The sample holds a few counts of this clone. This rearrangement joins TRBV18 to TRBJ1-4; unclear D gene. Trimming left V 5 bases short and J 4 bases short, with 11 bases between. CDR3 length: 14 amino acids. CDR1 KGHSH and CDR2 LQKENI come from the germline V gene. The CDR3 DNA reads TGTGCCAGCTCAATAAGGACGGATAATGAAAAACTGTTTTTT. The encoded protein is CASSIRTDNEKLFF.

This sequence joins TRBV11-2 and TRBJ2-1; TRBD2 aligns across 13 bases. Germline lookup yields CDR1 SGHAT and CDR2 FQNNGV. The CDR3 covers 15 residues. With 5 bases clipped from V and 9 bases from J, the junction kept 7 bases outside the gene matches. The chain's CDR3 is CASSTGLAGATEQFF. As DNA, the CDR3 is TGTGCCAGCAGCACCGGACTAGCGGGAGCTACTGAGCAGTTCTTC.

The V gene is TRBV23-1, the J gene TRBJ1-3, with no clear D. TRBV23-1 falls under the ORF class, with uncertain function. Between the trimmed V and J ends, which lost 8 bases and 5 bases, there was a span of 19 bases. The CDR3 extends over 15 amino acids. The CDR3 DNA follows: TGCGCCAGCCGAAAGTCGGGCCAATCCCGAAACACCATATATTTT. Translated: CASRKSGQSRNTIYF.

Worth noting for this clone: Other DNA sequences in the same sample also yield this CDR3. V is TRBV27 and J is TRBJ1-2, with 9 bases aligning to TRBD1. Trimming took 6 bases from V and 2 from J; bases not matched to a gene: 4. The CDR3 spans 14 residues. The germline V gene has CDR1 MNHEY and CDR2 SMNVEV (reference sequence). The DNA for the CDR3 is TGTGCCAGCAGCCCTGGGACAGGGAACTATGGCTACACCTTC. Its protein product is CASSPGTGNYGYTF.

This clone was seen a few times. The chain uses TRBV7-9 and TRBJ2-3; no definite D call. The V gene lost 2 bases and the J gene lost 4 bases, with 13 bases spanning the gap. Germline CDR1 reads SEHNR; CDR2 reads FQNEAQ (reference sequence). The CDR3 contains 15 residues. CDR3 sequence reads: CASSLSAVGADTQYF. The CDR3 DNA is TGTGCCAGCAGCTTATCGGCGGTAGGCGCAGATACGCAGTATTTT.

The rearrangement uses TRBV5-1 and TRBJ2-3, with D maybe TRBD2 (6 bases). The CDR3 is 15 residues long. Trimming left V 4 bases short and J 0 bases short, with 12 bases between. Germline CDR1 SGHRS, CDR2 YFSETQ. The CDR3, as DNA: TGCGCCAGCAGCATTAGCGGATCTAGCACAGATACGCAGTATTTT. This codes for CASSISGSSTDTQYF.